This TCR beta chain stems from a study of graft-versus-host responses after intestinal transplantation (dated by TCRdb to about 2021). General notes on the study: Recipients received multivisceral, liver-intestinal, or isolated intestinal transplants. All recipients received anti-thymocyte globulin induction followed by maintenance tacrolimus and steroids for about three years. Bulk TCR-beta CDR3 sequencing was used to track graft-versus-host and host-versus-graft alloreactive T cell clones in the graft, circulation and bone marrow after intestinal transplantation. Alloreactive clones were identified by sequencing pre-transplant mixed lymphocyte reaction products and comparing them with unstimulated pre-transplant donor and recipient T cells. A cohort of fewer than 25 intestinal transplant recipients, including one retransplant, was enrolled, and a few patients lacking pretransplant specimens were excluded. Donor T cell macrochimerism was defined as a peak of at least 4% donor T cells among recipient peripheral blood mononuclear cells. Rather than going through the commercial service, samples from a few later patients were sequenced in-house on an Illumina MiSeq and processed with MiXCR.

With regard to this clone: What this receptor recognizes is not known. It has no much larger one-base neighbor in the sample; base qualities were not kept.

Library preparation employed the immunoSEQ multiplex PCR assay. High-throughput TCR-beta CDR3 sequencing of genomic DNA from most patients was performed by Adaptive Biotechnologies. In the source study's methods: TCR sequencing data were retrieved from Adaptive's ImmunoSEQ software for 15 to 20 patients, whereas three other patients were processed with MiXCR and VDJtools. CDR3 nucleotide sequences shared between donor and recipient were removed because the origin of such sequences could not be assigned. To count as alloreactive, a clone needed at least 2-fold expansion over unstimulated cells and a minimum CFSE-low frequency of 0.002% (template counts) or 0.001% (read counts). A clone was considered mappable if detected in the sequenced pre-transplant spleen, lymph node, or MLR CFSE-low populations of the donor or recipient. Cumulative frequency of alloreactive clones was calculated as a percentage of all sequences weighted by copy number. TCRdb took over this immuneACCESS table, retaining in-frame rearrangements with V and J assigned. Such tables are incomplete; in checked studies, under half of the missing clones stem from an unresolved V gene, and the remainder is unexplained. The V and J calls and clone size are taken from that table; D and trimming were inferred from the DNA. This sample comprises 7,000 to 8,500 clones, approximately 90% of them detected only once. The ten largest clones take up approximately 1.5% of the sample.

What the work shows at the level of the full study, not this receptor alone: Early after transplant, peak levels of circulating GvH clones were found to be associated with declines in HvG clones. The conclusions were limited by the relatively low number and heterogeneity of the intestinal transplant patients. Patients with donor T cell macrochimerism had high GvH to HvG T cell clonal ratios in their allografts. GvH clones were detected in recipient bone marrow, and some of these GvH clones were observed earlier in ileal mucosa or blood, consistent with an intestinal mucosal origin.

In the first month after transplant, blood samples were collected up to 4 times, and after that at least monthly when available. At the junction V is shortened by 10 bases and J by 2 bases, with 15 bases in between. The germline V gene sets CDR1 to SGHVS and CDR2 to FQNEAQ. The CDR3, from cysteine to phenylalanine, totals 14 residues. Only CDR3 DNA remains: 42 bases, in frame from the first base. The receptor comes from a human patient who received an intestinal transplant, so some T cells may come from the graft donor. The chain is encoded by TRBV7-8 joined to TRBJ1-5; TRBD1 is possibly the D segment (5 matching bases). The source material was PBMCs, sampled about 30 days after intestinal transplant. The bases are TGTGCCACCGGGGGTTTGGGCGGCAATCAGCCCCAGCATTTT. Its protein reads: CATGGLGGNQPQHF.